This record looks at one T cell receptor beta chain sequence and its context. Its antigen is still unknown. No much larger clonotype is one base removed from it; base qualities were not supplied. The receptor library was made with PCR. DNA from cultured CD4+ T cells was subjected to TCR sequencing with the Oncomine TCR Beta short-read assay at the Johns Hopkins FTIC core. Genomic DNA was extracted from the cultured CD4+ T cells with the QIAamp micro DNA kit. Oncomine TCR Beta libraries from cultured CD4+ T cells were pooled using unique dual indexes and sequenced on an Illumina iSeq 100. The paper's processing steps were these. Non-productive sequences were removed, and CDR3s not starting with C, not ending with F or W, or shorter than 7 amino acids were discarded. Antigen-specific clonotypes were identified with the MANAFEST web application by comparing peptide-stimulated wells with reference and other culture wells. Positive clones required FDR below 0.05, an odds ratio above 5, and productive frequency above 0.1% in at least two of three replicate wells. A clonotype counted as cross-reactive if it showed significant expansion both in the SARS-CoV-2 spike wells and in at least one common cold coronavirus spike condition. Similarity between CDR3 sequences was evaluated in R version 3.6.1 using Levenshtein distances (stringdist) and unrooted phylogenetic trees (ape). TCRdb trimmed the raw reads at Q25, called clones with MiXCR and kept productive beta chains. Each record represents a unique CDR3 protein, reported with the most common genes and DNA among its rows. The authors' filters were not applied to this entry. This sample lists some 16,000 distinct CDR3 sequences; 55% were detected once. About 9.8% of the sample is held by the ten biggest clonotypes.

The intended sense of this specimen's treatment or condition label: 10-day PBMC culture with coronavirus spike peptide pools or control peptides (ViraFEST assay). The ViraFEST assay, used in the study, expanded antigen-specific T cells with peptide pools and then identified the expanded clonotypes through TCR sequencing. The convalescent patients' positive SARS-CoV-2 PCR tests were from March to December 2020, which was before the Alpha, Beta and Delta variants emerged in the United States. Each well held 2 million to 2.5 million PBMCs cultured with around 9 ug/ml peptide pools in IMDM containing roughly 5% human AB serum and roughly 10 IU/ml IL-2. On days 3 and 7, half of the culture medium was replaced with fresh IL-2-containing medium. Once the cells had been in culture for around 10 days, the EasySep CD4+ T cell isolation kit was used to isolate CD4+ T cells by negative selection. Ficoll-Paque Plus gradient centrifugation was used to isolate PBMCs from whole blood, and the isolated PBMCs were then either used fresh or cryopreserved at -140C. Each culture condition was generally run in triplicate wells.

The data stem from a study of vaccination and CD4 T cells after COVID-19 (dated by TCRdb to the early 2020s). Regarding the study in general: SARS-CoV-2 positivity had been established in the convalescent patients by nasal swab PCR, and mild disease was recorded in under ten of these patients and severe disease in one. The convalescent cohort included six males and four females, with two Hispanic individuals, seven Caucasians, two Asians and one multiracial person. Two doses of either the Pfizer-BioNTech BNT162b2 vaccine (n=8) or the Moderna mRNA-1273 vaccine (n=2) were administered to participants. Post-COVID blood samples from convalescent patients were collected a median of 101 days after diagnosis, with a range of roughly 30 to 170 days. Post-vaccine blood samples were taken a median of 72 days after the second vaccine dose, with a range of 14 to 241 days. Overlapping spike peptide pools from SARS-CoV-2 and from the common cold coronaviruses HCoV-NL63, HCoV-OC43 and HCoV-229E were used as culture stimuli. Control cultures used a CEFX viral epitope pool as positive control, an HIV-1 Nef peptide pool as negative control, or no peptide. The spike-specific CD4+ TCR repertoire was compared before and after mRNA vaccination in ten to eleven COVID-19 convalescent patients and a few infection-naive healthy vaccine recipients. What the research found in general, with its limitations: Although the median number of SARS-CoV-2-reactive clonotypes went up from approximately 20 after infection to some 38 after vaccination, the increase was not significant. Among the post-vaccine SARS-CoV-2-reactive clones in convalescent patients, a median about 86% showed up only after vaccination, which suggests vaccine-specific priming. Only a relatively small number of convalescent patients were included in the study, and early timepoints following natural infection were not analyzed. Of the vaccine-specific clones found in convalescent patients, nearly all (304 of 307) were mono-reactive for SARS-CoV-2 spike instead of being cross-reactive with common cold coronaviruses.

From a lookup of the germline V gene, CDR1 and CDR2 are SNHLY and FYNNEI. Deletion took 4 bases off V and 7 bases off J, with a span of 17 bases between the germline ends. The CDR3 runs 15 amino acids, cysteine and phenylalanine included. Only the CDR3 part of the read is kept: 45 bases, read in frame from the first base. Sequencing was done on a sample of CD4+ T cells from blood, cultured in vitro. In this chain, TRBV2 is recombined with TRBJ1-3; no confident D gene assignment can be made. This TCR was sampled from a human donor who had recovered from COVID-19. Read as DNA, the sequence is TGTGCCAGCAGTGCGCGTAGGGTGTTGGGCAACACCATATATTTT. This gives the protein CASSARRVLGNTIYF.